This T cell receptor (beta chain) was identified during a study of cytomegalovirus exposure and HLA in healthy donors. Findings of the study overall: Immune exposure information comprised only CMV serostatus. It was shown in a later analysis that HLA-associated TCR beta chains were more clonally expanded than other, equally common chains. DRB1 showed the most TCR associations and HLA-C the fewest in a later analysis, as rates varied by HLA locus.

With 60 Vbeta and 13 Jbeta primers, the PCR was carried out. Profiled with immunoSEQ multiplex PCR; TCRdb holds only in-frame clones, not every one. Of around 190,000 clones detected, roughly 88% appear once; the ten largest clones hold around 1.2%. The CDR3 extends over 15 amino acids. CDR1 is KGHSH, CDR2 LQKENI, per germline. The germline V and J ends were trimmed by 0 bases and 5 bases, with 13 bases remaining between them. Note on this clone: Antigen unknown.

The material sequenced was PBMCs. The clonotype comes from a girl aged 2-10 years in good health and CMV-seropositive. This chain joins TRBV18 and TRBJ2-5, with a tentative D call TRBD2 (6 bases). CDR3 nucleotide sequence: TGTGCCAGCTCACCACCCCCCGGGGGTCGGGAGACCCAGTACTTC. Its protein is CASSPPPGGRETQYF.